This T cell receptor beta chain originates from a study of cytomegalovirus exposure and HLA in healthy donors. Overall study findings and caveats: In a later analysis, across HLA loci, associated TCR counts were highest for DRB1, lowest for HLA-C. Sequencing probably produced one cluster of sequence variants that were highly shared. CMV serostatus stood as the only immune exposure information on hand.

About this clone itself: Its antigen is unidentified.

Primers: 60 Vbeta forward and 13 Jbeta reverse. Authors' analysis steps: Later, an analysis found roughly 80 million unique TCR beta chains, and around 12 million of these were shared. Sequencing used immunoSEQ multiplex PCR; TCRdb keeps in-frame clones, though not all of them. D and trimming were read from the DNA, whereas the V and J calls and clone size are those reported in that table. The data show some 220,000 clones, around 88% seen once. The receptor was isolated from a woman aged 18-29 years in good health and CMV-seronegative. Sequencing was carried out using PBMCs.

This chain's CDR3 is CASSQVVLAVNYNEQFF. The DNA for the CDR3 is TGTGCCAGCAGCCAAGTAGTACTAGCGGTGAACTACAATGAGCAGTTCTTC. J is TRBJ2-1 and V is TRBV4-2; 8 nucleotides align to TRBD2. The CDR3 spans 17 residues. The germline gives CDR1 LGHNA, CDR2 YNFKEQ. Unmatched junction bases numbered 8, after V lost 1 base and J lost 3 bases.